Included here is one T cell receptor beta chain sequence, with context. The antigen remains undetermined. The data are from a study of beta chain features in type 1 diabetes. Overall study context: Comparable age, gender and cell yields were observed in patients relative to healthy donors. General study findings and limits: There was a possibility that cDNA sequencing over-represented cells with high TCR expression. Short templates might get an advantage during PCR, and this would be equal in patients and controls. TCRB CDR3s from Type 1 diabetes patients were moderately but significantly shorter in all four CD4+ subsets.

The CDR3 totals 17 residues. V shed 2 bases and J 2 bases; nucleotides not matched to a gene: 12. Germline values: CDR1 SGHVS, CDR2 FQNEAQ. All of the isolated RNA was reverse transcribed, so expressed TCRB transcripts were sequenced. Libraries were prepared by immunoSEQ multiplex PCR; TCRdb keeps only in-frame clonotypes and omits some of them. The table shows about 700,000 clones, with 10% to 15% occurring only once. The authors sorted CD4+ naive, central memory, regulatory and stem cell-like memory cells via CD45RO/CCR7/CD25/CD127/CD95/CD27. The chain carries TRBV7-8 and TRBJ2-7, with 7 bases aligning to TRBD1. The sequence was collected from a man aged 18 to 29 with type 1 diabetes. Source material: naive CD4+ T cells from blood. In DNA form, the CDR3 reads TGTGCCAGCAGCTTAAGGTTAGGCCAGGGGGAGACCTACGAGCAGTACTTC. Amino acids: CASSLRLGQGETYEQYF.